This T cell receptor beta chain is drawn from a study of T cell changes during pregnancy in multiple sclerosis. This table comes from immunoSEQ multiplex PCR, and its TCRdb copy is limited to in-frame clones, with some not included. Of about 47,000 clones detected, 80% to 90% appear once; the ten largest clones hold less than 2%. The V gene's germline CDR1 is SGDLS and CDR2 YYNGEE. Trimming cost V 8 bases and J 5 bases; bases outside gene matches: 4. The CDR3 is 12 amino acids. The sequenced sample was peripheral blood, obtained in the first trimester of pregnancy. The V gene is TRBV9, the J gene TRBJ1-2, with TRBD1 matching 9 bases. The receptor was isolated from a female donor with multiple sclerosis, enrolled in a pregnancy study. CDR3 nucleotide sequence: TGTGCCAGTACAGGGGGCGATTATGGCTACACCTTC. It translates to CASTGGDYGYTF.